This T cell receptor beta chain was obtained from a study of Graves' ophthalmopathy and Graves' hyperthyroidism. The study amplified TCR beta CDR3 regions using RNA transcripts. First-round RT-PCR relied on HTBI primers, and a second-round multiplex PCR came next. TCRdb reprocessed the multiplex PCR reads with MiXCR, giving one entry per CDR3 protein. This sample carries 620,000 or so distinct CDR3 sequences, 22% of them seen once, and the ten largest clones take 7.1%. With 1 base removed from V and 3 bases from J, the gap between germline ends came to 10 bases. The CDR3 has 14 amino acids. The germline V gene has CDR1 SGHTA and CDR2 FQGNSA. In this sample, this clonotype turned up many times.

What was sequenced was peripheral blood. The V and J genes are TRBV7-2 and TRBJ2-7, with a possible D match to TRBD1 (6 bases). The source of this sequence is a woman in her late teens or twenties with stable Graves' hyperthyroidism. Some clones in this sample may be carry-over from other donors' samples. The DNA for the CDR3 is TGTGCCAGCAGCTTAGTGTCGGACAGCTACGAGCAGTACTTC. Protein: CASSLVSDSYEQYF.